This TCR beta chain was obtained from a study of spatial heterogeneity in lung cancer. This clonotype was counted ten times or more. The junction departs from germline at one end; a sequencing error may be responsible. Every individual TCR cDNA molecule carried its own unique molecular identifier, which allowed correction of PCR and sequencing errors. TCRdb passed the 5' RACE reads through MiXCR, listing each CDR3 protein once. The sample shows 95,000 to 130,000 distinct CDR3 sequences, 9% to 15% of them seen only once. The time point: blood at routine non-recurrence follow-up after resection. TCRs were sequenced from unsorted whole RNA of tumor, nontumor lung or PBMC. The CDR3 totals 16 residues. The germline CDR1 and CDR2 sequences are LGHNA and YNFKEQ.

The chain combines TRBV4-2 with TRBJ2-1; 7 bases align to TRBD2. The sample in question was PBMCs, obtained at follow-up. The sequence was collected from a male donor with early-stage non-small cell lung cancer. The CDR3 loop reads CASSQGGAGTYNEQFF. The CDR3 bases are TGTGCCAGCAGTCAAGGAGGAGCGGGGACCTACAATGAGCAGTTCTTC.